This T cell receptor (beta chain) was recorded in a study of blood T cell repertoires in COVID-19. This clone was found once. TCRdb keeps only in-frame clones here, not all; method: immunoSEQ multiplex PCR. Here the sample spans under 85,000 clones, roughly 89% being singletons. The CDR3 is 15 residues long. The junction had 6 bases not matched to a gene; V was cut back by 3 bases and J by 2 bases. Looked up from germline, CDR1 is SGHNT and CDR2 is YYREEE (reference sequence). The genes are TRBV5-4 and TRBJ2-7; 9 nucleotides match TRBD2. The TCR was taken from a man in his sixties or seventies with active or convalescent COVID-19. The sequencing input was peripheral blood. Here the CDR3 reads CASSSLAGDPYEQYF. The CDR3 DNA reads TGTGCCAGCAGCTCCTTAGCGGGAGACCCCTACGAGCAGTACTTC.